This T cell receptor (beta chain) was identified in a study of CD4 T cells in relation to SARS-CoV-2 and coronaviruses. Overall study: The restricting HLA molecule for shared crossreactive spike epitopes was mapped.

Germline V gene lookup returns CDR1 KGHDR and CDR2 SFDVKD. The germline V and J ends were trimmed by 9 bases and 0 bases, with 10 bases remaining between them. The CDR3 runs to 14 residues. Generated by immunoSEQ multiplex PCR, the TCRdb table keeps only in-frame clones and is missing some. This table has around 70,000 clones, 80% to 90% appearing once. As to this clone: Its antigen remains unknown.

Points from the study as a whole: Each donor contributed either pre-pandemic or post-infection samples, not both. About 65% of donors had memory CD4+ clonotypes crossrecognizing SARS-CoV-2 and common cold coronavirus spike.

Before the COVID-19 pandemic, during about 2010-2018, CD4+ T cells were taken from unexposed donors. Cryopreserved PBMCs were CD4-enriched, then split into naive and memory cells. The chain has TRBV24-1 and TRBJ2-2; D is unclear. Sequencing was done on a sample of memory CD4+ T cells from PBMCs. The TCR originated in a human donor in good health. The CDR3 region has the DNA TGTGCCACCGGCCACAAGACGAACACCGGGGAGCTGTTTTTT. The encoded protein is CATGHKTNTGELFF.